Below, 24 T cell receptor beta chains from the same sample are listed, as sequenced in a study of cytomegalovirus exposure and HLA in healthy donors. The PCR had 60 Vbeta and 13 Jbeta primers. TCRdb's table, derived via immunoSEQ multiplex PCR, lists solely in-frame clones and lacks some. Found here are about 170,000 clones, approximately 80% of them singletons; the top ten hold 1.2%. Sequences were obtained from PBMCs. These TCRs come from a boy younger than 10 in good health and CMV-seronegative.

This chain joins TRBV5-5 and TRBJ1-4, with no clear D. Per germline, CDR1 SGHKS and CDR2 YYEKEE (reference sequence). The length of the CDR3 is 14 residues. V dropped 0 bases and J dropped 8 bases, with 11 bases sitting between them. CDR3 region: CASSLALIGEKLFF. The CDR3 DNA sequence: TGTGCCAGCAGCTTGGCTCTTATTGGCGAAAAACTGTTTTTT. The full variable domain, rest sourced from reference TRBV5-5 and TRBJ1-4, is DAGVTQSPTHLIKTRGQQVTLRCSPISGHKSVSWYQQVLGQGPQFIFQYYEKEERGRGNFPDRFSARQFPNYSSELNVNALLLGDSALYLCASSLALIGEKLFFGSGTQLSVL.

This chain connects TRBV5-5 to TRBJ1-5; 8 bases are a match to TRBD1. The germline V gene encodes CDR1 SGHKS and CDR2 YYEKEE (reference sequence). There are 16 residues in the CDR3. V lost 3 bases, J lost 3 bases, and 8 bases stayed unmatched. CDR3 amino acids: CASSSRSTGVNQPQHF. DNA of the CDR3: TGTGCCAGCAGCTCGCGTTCGACAGGGGTCAATCAGCCCCAGCATTTT. Based on the CDR3 plus reference TRBV5-5 and TRBJ1-5, the full variable domain is DAGVTQSPTHLIKTRGQQVTLRCSPISGHKSVSWYQQVLGQGPQFIFQYYEKEERGRGNFPDRFSARQFPNYSSELNVNALLLGDSALYLCASSSRSTGVNQPQHFGDGTRLSIL.

The CDR3 sequence is CASSTGTSGRYNEQFF. DNA of the CDR3: TGTGCCAGCAGCACCGGGACTAGCGGGAGGTACAATGAGCAGTTCTTC. This chain joins TRBV5-6 and TRBJ2-1; 15 bases are a match to TRBD2. Looked up from germline, CDR1 is SGHDT and CDR2 is YYEEEE. V lost 4 bases and J lost 4; bases outside the gene matches: 3. CDR3 size: 16 residues.

V is TRBV5-4 and J is TRBJ2-6; the D gene is possibly TRBD1 (6 bases). The germline gives CDR1 SGHNT, CDR2 YYREEE (reference sequence). The V end was cut by 4 bases, the J end by 2 bases, with 10 bases between. The CDR3 runs 15 residues. CDR3 in DNA: TGTGCCAGCAGCCCAGACAGGACTGGGGCCAACGTCCTGACTTTC. It translates to CASSPDRTGANVLTF.

V usage is TRBV5-4 and J usage is TRBJ2-5; possibly TRBD1 for D (7 bases). Per germline, CDR1 SGHNT and CDR2 YYREEE (reference sequence). The V end was cut by 5 bases, the J end by 5 bases, with 25 bases between. The CDR3 runs to 17 residues. The CDR3 region has the DNA TGTGCCAGCAGTACTTGGGGGGCCGGACAGGCGCACGAGACCCAGTACTTC. Translated, it gives CASSTWGAGQAHETQYF.

This chain links TRBV13 with TRBJ2-1; D ambiguous. Trimming took 1 base from V and 2 from J, leaving 9 bases between them. This CDR3 spans 15 amino acids. The germline V gene encodes CDR1 PRHDT and CDR2 FYEKMQ (reference sequence). This chain's CDR3 is CASSLDSRAYNEQFF. The DNA of the CDR3 is TGTGCCAGCAGCTTAGACTCGAGAGCCTACAATGAGCAGTTCTTC.

This chain joins TRBV30 and TRBJ2-2; 7 positions match TRBD2. This CDR3 is 14 amino acids long. CDR1 and CDR2 from the germline V gene are GTSNPN and SVGIG (reference sequence). V gave up 6 bases and J gave up 5 bases; unmatched junction bases: 9. The DNA of the CDR3 is TGTGCCTGTCAACCCCCTAGCGGTACCGGGGAGCTGTTTTTT. Translating gives CACQPPSGTGELFF.

The rearrangement uses TRBV18 and TRBJ2-1, with TRBD1 matching over 12 bases. Germline lookup yields CDR1 KGHSH and CDR2 LQKENI. Trimming removed 3 bases from V and 7 bases from J; junction bases left unmatched: 4. The CDR3 has 15 residues. The CDR3 DNA is TGTGCCAGCTCACCTGGGACAGGGGGCGGAAATGAGCAGTTCTTC. Its translation is CASSPGTGGGNEQFF.

The chain links TRBV6-1 to TRBJ2-7, with D possibly matching TRBD1 (6 bases). Trimming took 4 bases from V and 1 from J, leaving 11 bases between them. Germline CDR1 is MNHNS and CDR2 is SASEGT. CDR3 length: 14 amino acids. CDR3 in amino acids: CASSVRTESYEQYF. DNA for the CDR3: TGTGCCAGCAGTGTTAGGACAGAATCCTACGAGCAGTACTTC.

The J gene is TRBJ2-5, the V gene TRBV19, with 9 bases lining up with TRBD1. Germline V gene sequence: CDR1 LNHDA, CDR2 SQIVND (reference sequence). The CDR3 consists of 15 residues. The ends lost 5 bases at V and 1 base at J; junction bases unmatched: 5. The CDR3 is CASSRDRVGQETQYF. The CDR3 DNA reads as TGTGCCAGTAGTCGGGACAGGGTCGGCCAAGAGACCCAGTACTTC.

The chain couples TRBV4-2 to TRBJ2-1; 10 bases fit TRBD1. Trimming took 4 bases from V and 5 from J; bases not matched to a gene: 8. Germline V lookup: CDR1 LGHNA, CDR2 YNFKEQ. This CDR3 has 16 amino acids. The CDR3 sequence: CASSLPDGTGDNEQFF. For the CDR3, the DNA is TGTGCCAGCAGCCTTCCGGACGGGACAGGGGACAATGAGCAGTTCTTC.

This sequence joins TRBV6-6 and TRBJ1-2; 8 bases map to TRBD1. Per the germline V gene, CDR1 is MNHNY and CDR2 is SVGAGI (reference sequence). The CDR3 contains 14 residues. With 7 bases clipped from V and 4 bases from J, the junction kept 8 bases outside the gene matches. The CDR3 here is CASNFRGLGYGYTF. The CDR3 nucleotides read TGTGCCAGCAACTTCAGGGGGCTCGGCTATGGCTACACCTTC.

Concerning this clone itself: Mismatch with germline at one junction end may stem from a read error. This chain connects TRBV7-7 to TRBJ2-1; D gene uncertain. Germline V CDR1 and CDR2: SSHAT, FNYEAQ (reference sequence). This CDR3 contains 15 residues. For the CDR3, the DNA is TGTGCTAGCAGCTTAGACGTGAGCTCCTACAATGAGCAGTTCTTC. Protein product: CASSLDVSSYNEQFF.

The CDR3 region is CAISESRGQGAHEQYV. Here the CDR3 DNA reads TGTGCCATCAGTGAGTCGAGGGGACAGGGGGCCCACGAGCAGTACGTC. The chain combines TRBV10-3 with TRBJ2-7; 12 bases are a match to TRBD1. The V gene's germline CDR1 is ENHRY and CDR2 SYGVKD. The CDR3 extends over 16 amino acids. V gave up 0 bases and J gave up 5 bases; unmatched junction bases: 5.

V and J are TRBV28 and TRBJ2-3; tentative D call: TRBD2 (6 bases). The V gene lost 2 bases and the J gene lost 6 bases, with 12 bases spanning the gap. The V gene's germline CDR1 is MDHEN and CDR2 SYDVKM. The length of the CDR3 is 14 residues. The CDR3 here is CASSLGGRSDTQYF. The DNA for the CDR3 is TGTGCCAGCAGTTTAGGAGGGAGGTCCGATACGCAGTATTTT.

This clone appeared a few times. The V gene is TRBV4-3, the J gene TRBJ1-4; no definite D call. The V end lost 1 base, the J end lost 2 bases, and 8 bases lay between the germline ends. CDR1 and CDR2 (germline): LGHNA, YSLEER. This CDR3 comprises 15 residues. The CDR3 sequence: CASSQAVATNEKLFF. CDR3 sequence (DNA): TGCGCCAGCAGCCAAGCAGTTGCCACTAATGAAAAACTGTTTTTT.

The chain is built from TRBV7-2 and TRBJ2-2; 7 bases fit TRBD2. J lost 5 bases, V lost 5 bases, and 11 bases had no gene match. This CDR3 is 16 amino acids long. Germline values: CDR1 SGHTA, CDR2 FQGNSA. CDR3 amino acids: CASSDPGWGGTGELFF. The CDR3 DNA is TGTGCCAGCAGCGATCCGGGGTGGGGGGGTACCGGGGAGCTGTTTTTT.

V is TRBV30 and J is TRBJ1-2, with 9 bases that match TRBD1. The V gene end was trimmed by 3 bases and the J gene end by 4 bases; junction bases not matched to a gene: 9. Looked up from germline, CDR1 is GTSNPN and CDR2 is SVGIG (reference sequence). The CDR3 covers 15 residues. CDR3 bases: TGTGCCTGGAGCGAACAACAGGGGGCTGTCTATGGCTACACCTTC. It specifies CAWSEQQGAVYGYTF.

This clone was detected only once. V gene TRBV7-8 combines with J gene TRBJ2-1; 10 nucleotides match TRBD2. Germline lookup yields CDR1 SGHVS and CDR2 FQNEAQ. This CDR3 has 19 residues. The V gene end was trimmed by 2 bases and the J gene end by 6 bases; junction bases not matched to a gene: 16. The CDR3 region has the DNA TGTGCCAGCAGCTTAAAGCGGGAGGGCCTTAGTAGTGGTATCAATGAGCAGTTCTTC. Translation: CASSLKREGLSSGINEQFF.

The rearrangement links TRBV27 to TRBJ2-1; the D is unclear. The V and J ends lost 6 bases and 0 bases respectively, with 9 bases between them. Germline values: CDR1 MNHEY, CDR2 SMNVEV (reference sequence). The CDR3 sequence is 14 residues long. CDR3: CASSIASSYNEQFF. The CDR3 bases are TGTGCCAGCAGCATCGCGAGCTCCTACAATGAGCAGTTCTTC.

This clone occurred once. V is TRBV4-2 and J is TRBJ1-1; TRBD1 is a possible D gene (5 bases). The germline V gene has CDR1 LGHNA and CDR2 YNFKEQ. This CDR3 spans 15 amino acids. V lost 3 bases, J lost 1 base, and 12 bases lay in between. The CDR3 DNA follows: TGTGCCAGCAGCCAGGGCGGGACTCAGAACACTGAAGCTTTCTTT. The encoded protein is CASSQGGTQNTEAFF.

This clone was picked up a small number of times. The rearrangement joins TRBV11-2 to TRBJ1-6, with D perhaps matching TRBD1 (6 bases). Trimming pared 1 base from V and 10 bases from J, leaving 11 bases between. This CDR3 region has 14 residues. CDR1 and CDR2 from the germline V gene are SGHAT and FQNNGV. Here the CDR3 reads CASSLAGGGSPLHF. The CDR3, as DNA: TGTGCCAGCAGCTTAGCGGGGGGCGGGTCACCCCTCCACTTT.

V gene TRBV6-1 combines with J gene TRBJ1-1, with 7 bases matching TRBD1. From germline, CDR1 is MNHNS and CDR2 SASEGT. V dropped 0 bases and J dropped 0; count of bases not matched to a gene: 13. This CDR3 is built from 19 residues. The DNA for the CDR3 is TGTGCCAGCAGTGAAGCCCCGTTAGGGGACAGCGACCTGAACACTGAAGCTTTCTTT. Its protein product is CASSEAPLGDSDLNTEAFF.

V usage is TRBV5-1 and J usage is TRBJ1-1; 8 bases align to TRBD1. Germline V CDR1 and CDR2: SGHRS, YFSETQ. V lost 0 bases and J lost 0; bases outside the gene matches: 4. CDR3 size: 16 residues. CDR3 amino acids: CASSLGQGQVNTEAFF. The CDR3, as DNA: TGCGCCAGCAGCTTGGGACAGGGGCAGGTGAACACTGAAGCTTTCTTT.